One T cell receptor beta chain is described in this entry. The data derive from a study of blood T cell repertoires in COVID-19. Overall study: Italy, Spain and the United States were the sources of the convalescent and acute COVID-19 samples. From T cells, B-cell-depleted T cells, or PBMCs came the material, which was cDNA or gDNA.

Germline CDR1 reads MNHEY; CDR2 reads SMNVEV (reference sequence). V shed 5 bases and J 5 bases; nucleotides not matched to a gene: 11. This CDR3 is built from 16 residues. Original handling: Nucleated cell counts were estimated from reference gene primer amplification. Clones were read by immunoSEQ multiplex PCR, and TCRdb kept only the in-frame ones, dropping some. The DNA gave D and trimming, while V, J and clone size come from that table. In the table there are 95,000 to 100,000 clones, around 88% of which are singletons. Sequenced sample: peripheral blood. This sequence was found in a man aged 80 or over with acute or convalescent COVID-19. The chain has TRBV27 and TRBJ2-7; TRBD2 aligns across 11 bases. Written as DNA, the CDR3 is TGTGCCAGCAGTATTAGACTAGCGGGAAAGGTAAACGAGCAGTACTTC. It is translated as CASSIRLAGKVNEQYF.